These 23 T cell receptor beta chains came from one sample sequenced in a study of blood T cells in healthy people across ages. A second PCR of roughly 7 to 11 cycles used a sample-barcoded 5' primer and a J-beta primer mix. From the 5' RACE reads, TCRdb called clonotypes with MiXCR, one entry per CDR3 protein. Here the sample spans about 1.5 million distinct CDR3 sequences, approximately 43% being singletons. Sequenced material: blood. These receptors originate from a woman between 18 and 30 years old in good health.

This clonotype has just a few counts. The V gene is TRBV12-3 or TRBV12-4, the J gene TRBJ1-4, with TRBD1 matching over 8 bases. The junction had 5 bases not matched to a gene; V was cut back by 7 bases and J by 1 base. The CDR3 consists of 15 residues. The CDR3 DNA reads TGTGCCAGCACCCAGGGGGCTCTAACTAATGAAAAACTGTTTTTT. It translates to CASTQGALTNEKLFF.

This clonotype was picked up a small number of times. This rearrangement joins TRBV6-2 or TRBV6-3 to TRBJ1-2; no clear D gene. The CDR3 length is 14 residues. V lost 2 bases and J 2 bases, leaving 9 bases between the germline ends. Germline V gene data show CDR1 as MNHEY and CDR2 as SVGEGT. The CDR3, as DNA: TGTGCCAGCAGTTACGTCAGGAGCAACTATGGCTACACCTTC. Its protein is CASSYVRSNYGYTF.

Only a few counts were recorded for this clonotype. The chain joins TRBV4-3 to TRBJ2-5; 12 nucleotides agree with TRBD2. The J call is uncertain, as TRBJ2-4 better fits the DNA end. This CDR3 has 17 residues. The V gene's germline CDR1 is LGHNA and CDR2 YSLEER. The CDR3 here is CASSLGSLAGGPHIQYF. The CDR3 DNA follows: TGCGCCAGCAGCCTGGGTAGCCTAGCGGGAGGGCCACACATTCAGTACTTC.

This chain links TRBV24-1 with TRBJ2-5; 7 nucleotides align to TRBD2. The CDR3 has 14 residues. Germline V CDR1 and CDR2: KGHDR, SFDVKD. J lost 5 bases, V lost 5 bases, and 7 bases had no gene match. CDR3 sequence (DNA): TGTGCCACCAGTGCCAGACTAGCTCAGGAGACCCAGTACTTC. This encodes CATSARLAQETQYF.

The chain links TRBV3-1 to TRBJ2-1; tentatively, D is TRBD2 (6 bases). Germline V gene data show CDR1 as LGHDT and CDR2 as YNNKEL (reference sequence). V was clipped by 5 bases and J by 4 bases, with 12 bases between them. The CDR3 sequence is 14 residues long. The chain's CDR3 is CASSALAAYNEQFF. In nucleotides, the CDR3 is TGTGCCAGCAGCGCACTAGCCGCGTACAATGAGCAGTTCTTC.

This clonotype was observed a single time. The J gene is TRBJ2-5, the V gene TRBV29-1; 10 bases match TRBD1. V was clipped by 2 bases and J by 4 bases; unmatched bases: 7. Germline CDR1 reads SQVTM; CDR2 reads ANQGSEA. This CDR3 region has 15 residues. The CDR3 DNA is TGCAGCGTTGAACTGGGACAGGGGATAGGAGAGACCCAGTACTTC. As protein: CSVELGQGIGETQYF.

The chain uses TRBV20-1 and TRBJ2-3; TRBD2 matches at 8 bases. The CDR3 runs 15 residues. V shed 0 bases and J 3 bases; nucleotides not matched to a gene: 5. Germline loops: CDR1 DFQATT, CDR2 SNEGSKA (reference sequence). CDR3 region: CSARDPLAETDTQYF. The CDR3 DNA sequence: TGCAGTGCTAGAGATCCACTAGCGGAGACAGATACGCAGTATTTT.

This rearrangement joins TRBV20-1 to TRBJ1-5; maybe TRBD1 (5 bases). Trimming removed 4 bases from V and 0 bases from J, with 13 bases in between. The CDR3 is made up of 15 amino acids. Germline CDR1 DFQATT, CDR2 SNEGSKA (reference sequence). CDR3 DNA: TGCAGTGCTACCCGACAGCCCCATAGCAATCAGCCCCAGCATTTT. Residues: CSATRQPHSNQPQHF.

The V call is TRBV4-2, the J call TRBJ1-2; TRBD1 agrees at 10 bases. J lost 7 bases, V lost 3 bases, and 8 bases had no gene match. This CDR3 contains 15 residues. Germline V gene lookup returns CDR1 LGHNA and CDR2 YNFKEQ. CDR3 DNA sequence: TGTGCCAGCAGCCATGCGACAGGGGGCGTGGTTGGCTACACCTTC. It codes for CASSHATGGVVGYTF.

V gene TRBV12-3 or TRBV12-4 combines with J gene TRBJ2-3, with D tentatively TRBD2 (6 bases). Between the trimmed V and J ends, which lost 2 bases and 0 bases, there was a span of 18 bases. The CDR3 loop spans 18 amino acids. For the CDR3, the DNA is TGTGCCAGCAGTTTAAGCGGGCGGATAGCGGCTAGCACAGATACGCAGTATTTT. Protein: CASSLSGRIAASTDTQYF.

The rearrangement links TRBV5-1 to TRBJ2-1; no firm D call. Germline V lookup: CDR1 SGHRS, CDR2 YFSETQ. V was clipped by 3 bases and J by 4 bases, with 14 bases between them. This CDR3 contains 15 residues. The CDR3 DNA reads TGCGCCAGCAGCTCTCAAGGGTCCCCTTACAATGAGCAGTTCTTC. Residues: CASSSQGSPYNEQFF.

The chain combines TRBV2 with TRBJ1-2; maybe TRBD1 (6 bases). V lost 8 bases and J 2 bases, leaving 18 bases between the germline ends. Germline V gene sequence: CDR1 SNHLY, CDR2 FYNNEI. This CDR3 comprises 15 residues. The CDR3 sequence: CASGKTGTTNYGYTF. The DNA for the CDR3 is TGTGCCAGCGGGAAAACCGGGACAACGAACTATGGCTACACCTTC.

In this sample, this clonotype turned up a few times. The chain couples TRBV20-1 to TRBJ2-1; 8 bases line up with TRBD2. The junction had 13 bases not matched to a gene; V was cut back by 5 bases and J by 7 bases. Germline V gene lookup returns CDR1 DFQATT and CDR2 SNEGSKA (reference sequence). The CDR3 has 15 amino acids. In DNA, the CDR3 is TGCAGTGCTCCCCCGTGGGTAGCGGGGTTTAATGAGCAGTTCTTC. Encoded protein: CSAPPWVAGFNEQFF.

CDR3 region: CSAPLEDSQMNTEAFF. The CDR3 nucleotides read TGCAGCGCCCCACTTGAGGACAGTCAGATGAACACTGAAGCTTTCTTT. This sequence joins TRBV29-1 and TRBJ1-1; tentative D call: TRBD1 (6 bases). The CDR3 covers 16 residues. Per germline, CDR1 SQVTM and CDR2 ANQGSEA. Trimming took off 7 bases at V and 0 bases at J, with 21 bases between the two ends.

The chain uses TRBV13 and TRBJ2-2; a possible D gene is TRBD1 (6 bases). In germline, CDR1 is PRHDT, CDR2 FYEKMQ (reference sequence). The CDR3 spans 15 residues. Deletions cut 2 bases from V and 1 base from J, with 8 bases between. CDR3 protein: CASSLKGQNTGELFF. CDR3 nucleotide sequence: TGTGCCAGCAGCTTAAAGGGACAGAACACCGGGGAGCTGTTTTTT.

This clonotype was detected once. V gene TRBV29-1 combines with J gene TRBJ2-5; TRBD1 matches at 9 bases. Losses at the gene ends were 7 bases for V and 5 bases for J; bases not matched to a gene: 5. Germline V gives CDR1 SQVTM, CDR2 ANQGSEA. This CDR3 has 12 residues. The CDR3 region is CSARQGGETQYF. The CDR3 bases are TGCAGCGCCAGACAGGGGGGGGAGACCCAGTACTTC. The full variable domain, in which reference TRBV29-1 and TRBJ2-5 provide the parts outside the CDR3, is SAVISQKPSRDICQRGTSLTIQCQVDSQVTMMFWYRQQPGQSLTLIATANQGSEATYESGFVIDKFPISRPNLTFSTLTVSNMSPEDSSIYLCSARQGGETQYFGPGTRLLVL.

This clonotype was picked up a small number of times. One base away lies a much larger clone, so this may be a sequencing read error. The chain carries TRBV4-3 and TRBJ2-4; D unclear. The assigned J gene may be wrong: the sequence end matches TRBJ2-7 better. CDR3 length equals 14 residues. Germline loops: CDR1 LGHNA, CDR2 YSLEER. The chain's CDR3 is CASSQDQSSYEQYF. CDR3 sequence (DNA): TGCGCCAGCAGCCAAGATCAGAGTTCCTACGAGCAGTACTTC.

The CDR3 reads CASRAGTLNTGELFF. Written as DNA, the CDR3 is TGTGCCAGCAGGGCCGGGACACTGAACACCGGGGAGCTGTTTTTT. This rearrangement joins TRBV7-2 to TRBJ2-2; D is perhaps TRBD1 (6 bases). V was pared by 6 bases and J by 1 base, with 12 bases between. Per the germline V gene, CDR1 is SGHTA and CDR2 is FQGNSA. There are 15 residues in the CDR3.

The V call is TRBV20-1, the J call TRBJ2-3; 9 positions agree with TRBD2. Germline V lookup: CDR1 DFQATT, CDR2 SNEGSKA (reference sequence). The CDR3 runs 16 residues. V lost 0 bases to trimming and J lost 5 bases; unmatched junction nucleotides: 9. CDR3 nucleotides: TGCAGTGCTAGAGATTGGGGGCGGGGGGGAGGAGATACGCAGTATTTT. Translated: CSARDWGRGGGDTQYF.

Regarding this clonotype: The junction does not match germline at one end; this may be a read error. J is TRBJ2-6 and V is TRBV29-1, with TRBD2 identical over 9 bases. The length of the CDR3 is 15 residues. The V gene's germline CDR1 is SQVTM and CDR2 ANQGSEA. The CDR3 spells CGADSGSPGTNVLTF. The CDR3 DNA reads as TGCGGCGCGGATAGCGGGAGTCCTGGGACCAACGTCCTGACTTTC.

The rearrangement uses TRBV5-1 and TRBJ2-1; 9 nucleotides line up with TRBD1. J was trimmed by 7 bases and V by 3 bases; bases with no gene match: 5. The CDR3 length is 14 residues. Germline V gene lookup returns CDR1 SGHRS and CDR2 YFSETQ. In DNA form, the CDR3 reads TGCGCCAGCAGCTCCGGGACAGGGTGGAATGAGCAGTTCTTC. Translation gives CASSSGTGWNEQFF.

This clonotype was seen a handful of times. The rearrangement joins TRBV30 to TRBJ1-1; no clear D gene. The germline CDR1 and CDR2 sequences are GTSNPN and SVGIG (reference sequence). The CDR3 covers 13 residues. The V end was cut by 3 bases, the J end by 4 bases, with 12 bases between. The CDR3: CAWRFAHLTEAFF. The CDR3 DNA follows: TGTGCCTGGAGATTCGCTCATCTCACTGAAGCTTTCTTT.

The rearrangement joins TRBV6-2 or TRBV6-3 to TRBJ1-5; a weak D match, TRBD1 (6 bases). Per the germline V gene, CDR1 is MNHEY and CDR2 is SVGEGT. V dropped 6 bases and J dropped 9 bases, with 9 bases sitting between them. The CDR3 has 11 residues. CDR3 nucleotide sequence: TGTGCCAGCAGAAAACAGGGGCCCCAGCATTTT. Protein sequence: CASRKQGPQHF.